The 30 T cell receptor beta chains reported below all come from one sample, sequenced in a study of blood T cells in healthy people across ages. A second PCR, run for roughly 7 to 11 cycles, used a sample-barcoded 5' primer plus a J-beta primer mix. MiXCR, run by TCRdb on the 5' RACE reads, gives a single entry per CDR3 protein. The sample includes about 1.7 million distinct CDR3 sequences, 28% seen only once; the top ten take more than 6%. Source material: blood. Receptors originate from a woman between 25 and 40 years old in good health.

The CDR3 nucleotides read TGCAGCGTTGAGGATCGGGACGAGGAGACCCAGTACTTC. Its translation is CSVEDRDEETQYF. The chain has TRBV29-1 and TRBJ2-5; D may match TRBD1 or TRBD2 (5 bases each). The CDR3 covers 13 residues. V shed 3 bases and J shed 5 bases, with 13 bases lying between them. CDR1 SQVTM and CDR2 ANQGSEA come from the germline V gene.

As to this clonotype: A single base separates this from a much larger clone, so it may be a read error. This chain links TRBV5-1 with TRBJ2-1; D call uncertain. The CDR3 sequence is 15 residues long. Germline V CDR1 and CDR2: SGHRS, YFSETQ. V was clipped by 6 bases and J by 0 bases, with 13 bases between them. DNA for the CDR3: TGCGCCAGCAACTCCTCCCCTGGCTCCTACAATGAGCAGTTCTTC. The encoded protein is CASNSSPGSYNEQFF.

This clonotype was seen only a few times. The chain links TRBV6-6 to TRBJ2-2; D call uncertain. The CDR3 spans 15 residues. Germline lookup yields CDR1 MNHNY and CDR2 SVGAGI (reference sequence). Trimming stripped 2 bases from V and 1 base from J, with 8 bases between. The DNA for the CDR3 is TGTGCCAGCAGTTACCCGACCGTGAACACCGGGGAGCTGTTTTTT. Translation gives CASSYPTVNTGELFF.

This clonotype has a count of ten or more. The genes are TRBV9 and TRBJ2-7, with a tentative D call TRBD1 (6 bases). CDR3 length equals 15 residues. The germline gives CDR1 SGDLS, CDR2 YYNGEE. Trimming stripped 4 bases from V and 0 bases from J, with 14 bases between. The CDR3 here is CASSPAPGHSYEQYF. CDR3 in DNA: TGTGCCAGCAGCCCAGCCCCGGGACACTCCTACGAGCAGTACTTC.

The chain joins TRBV7-8 to TRBJ1-2, with TRBD1 identical over 7 bases. This CDR3 is 15 amino acids long. V lost 0 bases to trimming and J lost 8 bases; unmatched junction nucleotides: 9. Germline CDR1 is SGHVS and CDR2 is FQNEAQ. The CDR3 DNA reads as TGTGCCAGCAGCTTAGCGCTAACTGAAGGGGGCGGCTACACCTTC. Translated: CASSLALTEGGGYTF.

This clonotype was counted between two and nine times. This chain links TRBV9 with TRBJ2-3, with D tentatively TRBD2 (7 bases). Germline V CDR1 and CDR2: SGDLS, YYNGEE. V lost 0 bases, J lost 4 bases, and 21 bases lay in between. CDR3 size: 18 residues. CDR3 sequence (DNA): TGTGCCAGCAGCGTAGCGGCTCTCTGGGGGGGCAACGCAGATACGCAGTATTTT. This codes for CASSVAALWGGNADTQYF.

This clonotype was observed a handful of times. The V gene is TRBV5-1, the J gene TRBJ2-7; no reliable D call. Germline-derived CDR1 and CDR2 are SGHRS and YFSETQ. The CDR3 runs 17 residues. Trimming took off 0 bases at V and 1 base at J, with 17 bases between the two ends. CDR3 nucleotides: TGCGCCAGCAGCTTGGCCAGTGGCTTCTCTACTTCCTACGAGCAGTACTTC. Amino acids: CASSLASGFSTSYEQYF.

With respect to this clonotype: One end of the junction is discordant with germline, which a read error may explain. The chain recombines TRBV12-3 or TRBV12-4 with TRBJ2-3; TRBD2 matches 11 bases. This CDR3 is 16 amino acids long. In nucleotides, the CDR3 is TGTGCCAGCAGTTTCCCCCGACTAGCGGGAACAGATGCGCAGTATTTT. It encodes CASSFPRLAGTDAQYF.

This chain joins TRBV28 and TRBJ2-5; D uncertain. The CDR3 consists of 14 residues. V dropped 2 bases and J dropped 3 bases, with 10 bases sitting between them. Per the germline V gene, CDR1 is MDHEN and CDR2 is SYDVKM. CDR3 amino acids: CASSLRPAKETQYF. CDR3 in DNA: TGTGCCAGCAGTTTACGGCCCGCCAAAGAGACCCAGTACTTC.

This clonotype has at least ten counts. J is TRBJ2-7 and V is TRBV6-2 or TRBV6-3, with a weak D call TRBD1 (5 bases). CDR3 size: 13 residues. Trimming cost V 1 base and J 5 bases, with 9 bases left between them. The V gene's germline CDR1 is MNHEY and CDR2 SVGEGT. The CDR3 DNA reads as TGTGCCAGCAGTTACTTTGGGGCTAACGAGCAGTACTTC. Translated: CASSYFGANEQYF.

V is TRBV29-1 and J is TRBJ2-2; D gene ambiguous. Germline V gene lookup returns CDR1 SQVTM and CDR2 ANQGSEA. V lost 4 bases to trimming and J lost 3 bases, with 24 bases between them. The CDR3 runs 18 residues. The CDR3 loop reads CSVVVIPPRYLYTGELFF. The CDR3 nucleotides read TGCAGCGTTGTTGTAATCCCTCCCCGGTACCTGTACACCGGGGAGCTGTTTTTT.

This clonotype was seen only a few times. V and J are TRBV9 and TRBJ2-1; the D call may be TRBD1 or TRBD2 (5 bases each). V was pared by 4 bases and J by 10 bases, with 12 bases between. Germline values: CDR1 SGDLS, CDR2 YYNGEE. The CDR3 is 12 residues long. The CDR3, as DNA: TGTGCCAGCAGCTTCGGGGCCGCGGAGCAGTTCTTC. This sequence encodes CASSFGAAEQFF. Full variable domain (rest looked up from reference TRBV9 and TRBJ2-1): DSGVTQTPKHLITATGQRVTLRCSPRSGDLSVYWYQQSLDQGLQFLIQYYNGEERAKGNILERFSAQQFPDLHSELNLSSLELGDSALYFCASSFGAAEQFFGPGTRLTVL.

To note about this clonotype: This may be a read error, as it is one base from a much larger clone. This chain links TRBV29-1 with TRBJ2-1; 14 bases match TRBD2. Germline loops: CDR1 SQVTM, CDR2 ANQGSEA. The CDR3 has 14 residues. CDR3 DNA: TGCGGCGCTGGGGCCGAGACTAGCGGGAGGGTTCCGTTCTTC. Translated: CGAGAETSGRVPFF.

The CDR3 bases are TGCAGTGCTGCAGGGCTAAGACTCACAGATACGCAGTATTTT. It yields the protein CSAAGLRLTDTQYF. V gene TRBV20-1 combines with J gene TRBJ2-3, with a possible D match to TRBD1 (5 bases). V dropped 5 bases and J dropped 2 bases, with 14 bases sitting between them. The CDR3 runs 14 residues. The V gene's germline CDR1 is DFQATT and CDR2 SNEGSKA (reference sequence).

This clonotype was counted ten times or more. The V gene is TRBV29-1, the J gene TRBJ1-2; TRBD1 might be the D (5 bases). The CDR3 is 12 residues long. V lost 7 bases and J lost 4, with 13 bases in between. Germline V lookup: CDR1 SQVTM, CDR2 ANQGSEA. The CDR3 spells CSAVTVTYGYTF. As DNA, the CDR3 is TGCAGCGCCGTGACAGTTACCTATGGCTACACCTTC.

The chain carries TRBV27 and TRBJ2-4, with 9 positions matching TRBD1. From germline, CDR1 is MNHEY and CDR2 SMNVEV (reference sequence). This CDR3 is built from 18 residues. V trimming: 1 base; J trimming: 4 bases; junction bases outside the gene matches: 11. CDR3 region: CASSLFFPGQGTKNIQYF. In nucleotides, the CDR3 is TGTGCCAGCAGTTTATTCTTTCCGGGACAGGGCACGAAAAACATTCAGTACTTC.

Only a few counts were recorded for this clonotype. The rearrangement joins TRBV3-1 to TRBJ2-4; 12 bases match TRBD2. This CDR3 contains 16 residues. Germline-derived CDR1 and CDR2 are LGHDT and YNNKEL (reference sequence). Germline trimming cut 4 bases from V and 7 bases from J; bases unmatched to any gene: 8. CDR3 nucleotide sequence: TGTGCCAGCAGCCCGACTAGCGGGGGCGCGGGGAACATTCAGTACTTC. Its translation is CASSPTSGGAGNIQYF. The full variable domain, with the rest looked up from reference TRBV3-1 and TRBJ2-4, is DTAVSQTPKYLVTQMGNDKSIKCEQNLGHDTMYWYKQDSKKFLKIMFSYNNKELIINETVPNRFSPKSPDKAHLNLHINSLELGDSAVYFCASSPTSGGAGNIQYFGAGTRLSVL.

This clonotype was seen at least ten times. The V and J genes are TRBV20-1 and TRBJ2-1; D is perhaps TRBD1 (5 bases). CDR3 length: 12 amino acids. V lost 5 bases, J lost 4 bases, and 9 bases lay in between. The germline gives CDR1 DFQATT, CDR2 SNEGSKA (reference sequence). The CDR3 loop is CSAWTYYNEQFF. CDR3 nucleotide sequence: TGCAGTGCTTGGACATATTACAATGAGCAGTTCTTC.

The chain employs TRBV28 and TRBJ1-1, with D possibly matching TRBD1 (6 bases). The germline gives CDR1 MDHEN, CDR2 SYDVKM. The CDR3 is 15 residues long. Trimming shortened V by 3 bases and J by 0 bases, and 11 bases separated the two germline ends. As DNA, the CDR3 is TGTGCCAGCAGTTTCCTTGACAGGATGAACACTGAAGCTTTCTTT. This gives the protein CASSFLDRMNTEAFF.

This sequence joins TRBV2 and TRBJ2-3; 10 bases are shared with TRBD2. The germline gives CDR1 SNHLY, CDR2 FYNNEI. V dropped 3 bases and J dropped 1; count of bases not matched to a gene: 4. This CDR3 is built from 16 residues. CDR3 amino acids: CASSEETSGRTDTQYF. CDR3 sequence (DNA): TGTGCCAGCAGTGAGGAGACTAGCGGGCGCACAGATACGCAGTATTTT.

This chain links TRBV7-3 with TRBJ2-1; 7 bases are a match to TRBD1. V trimming: 1 base; J trimming: 7 bases; junction bases outside the gene matches: 1. Germline CDR1 SGHTA, CDR2 FQGTGA. CDR3 size: 13 residues. The CDR3 region is CASSLMDRNEQFF. The CDR3, as DNA: TGTGCCAGCAGCTTAATGGACAGGAATGAGCAGTTCTTC.

The chain combines TRBV3-1 with TRBJ2-1, with 13 bases aligning to TRBD2. The better agreement between TRBJ2-7 and the DNA end casts doubt on the J call. The CDR3 extends over 22 amino acids. CDR1 is LGHDT and CDR2 is YNNKEL in the germline V gene (reference sequence). The CDR3 reads CASSQDFTGTSGVLSSYNEQYF. The CDR3, as DNA: TGTGCCAGCAGCCAAGATTTCACCGGGACTAGCGGGGTATTGAGCTCCTACAATGAGCAGTACTTC.

This clonotype was seen only a few times. This rearrangement joins TRBV11-2 to TRBJ1-1; D not certain. Germline V gives CDR1 SGHAT, CDR2 FQNNGV. This CDR3 has 12 residues. Trimming shortened V by 5 bases and J by 7 bases, and 11 bases separated the two germline ends. Here the CDR3 DNA reads TGTGCCAGCAGCCCCCGGCGGAATGAAGCTTTCTTT. Translation: CASSPRRNEAFF.

The sample holds a few counts of this clonotype. V gene TRBV7-3 combines with J gene TRBJ2-1; D may correspond to TRBD1 or TRBD2 (5 bases each). CDR3 size: 13 residues. Germline values: CDR1 SGHTA, CDR2 FQGTGA. V gave up 5 bases and J gave up 8 bases, with 13 bases separating them. The CDR3, as DNA: TGTGCCAGCAGCCCCGGGACGTCCCATGAGCAGTTCTTC. Protein: CASSPGTSHEQFF. The full variable domain, in which reference TRBV7-3 and TRBJ2-1 provide the parts outside the CDR3, is GAGVSQTPSNKVTEKGKYVELRCDPISGHTALYWYRQSLGQGPEFLIYFQGTGAADDSGLPNDRFFAVRPEGSVSTLKIQRTERGDSAVYLCASSPGTSHEQFFGPGTRLTVL.

This sequence joins TRBV6-1 and TRBJ1-4; 12 nucleotides agree with TRBD1. The CDR3 is 16 amino acids. V shed 7 bases, J shed 4 bases, and the junction held 7 bases outside the gene matches. Germline values: CDR1 MNHNS, CDR2 SASEGT. The CDR3 sequence: CASMGQGARDNEKLFF. The CDR3 DNA is TGTGCCAGCATGGGACAGGGGGCGCGGGATAATGAAAAACTGTTTTTT.

The chain links TRBV5-1 to TRBJ1-5, with 9 bases aligning to TRBD1. The CDR3 runs to 16 residues. Germline V gives CDR1 SGHRS, CDR2 YFSETQ. Trimming took 0 bases from V and 2 from J; bases not matched to a gene: 3. CDR3 residues: CASSLGRDRGNQPQHF. The CDR3 coding sequence is TGCGCCAGCAGCTTGGGCCGGGACAGGGGCAATCAGCCCCAGCATTTT.

The V call is TRBV29-1, the J call TRBJ1-1; D not certain. This CDR3 region has 13 residues. Germline V CDR1 and CDR2: SQVTM, ANQGSEA. Trimming cost V 6 bases and J 1 base, with 12 bases left between them. For the CDR3, the DNA is TGCAGCGTCAAAAGCGCAGGGAACACTGAAGCTTTCTTT. Encoded protein: CSVKSAGNTEAFF.

The rearrangement uses TRBV6-5 and TRBJ2-3; tentatively, D is TRBD2 (7 bases). The CDR3 has 17 amino acids. Looked up from germline, CDR1 is MNHEY and CDR2 is SVGAGI. V was trimmed by 1 base and J by 2 bases, leaving 16 bases between them. CDR3 bases: TGTGCCAGCAGTTACTTCCACTTGGGGGGGCCCACAGATACGCAGTATTTT. Protein product: CASSYFHLGGPTDTQYF.

This clonotype was detected a few times. The V and J genes are TRBV30 and TRBJ2-5; unclear D gene. The CDR3 runs 14 residues. The germline V gene encodes CDR1 GTSNPN and CDR2 SVGIG (reference sequence). V was trimmed by 7 bases and J by 4 bases, leaving 19 bases between them. Written as DNA, the CDR3 is TGTGCCTCCCTCGGACGCACTCCTGGAGAGACCCAGTACTTC. It translates to CASLGRTPGETQYF. Together with reference TRBV30 and TRBJ2-5, the CDR3 gives the full variable domain: SQTIHQWPATLVQPVGSPLSLECTVEGTSNPNLYWYRQAAGRGLQLLFYSVGIGQISSEVPQNLSASRPQDRQFILSSKKLLLSDSGFYLCASLGRTPGETQYFGPGTRLLVL.

The chain carries TRBV7-9 and TRBJ2-7; the D gene is possibly TRBD2 (6 bases). The germline CDR1 and CDR2 sequences are SEHNR and FQNEAQ (reference sequence). CDR3 size: 14 residues. The V end was cut by 5 bases, the J end by 5 bases, with 16 bases between. CDR3 sequence reads: CASSGGPSSHEQYF. The CDR3 DNA reads TGTGCCAGCAGCGGAGGGCCCAGTAGCCACGAGCAGTACTTC.